This T cell receptor beta chain was sequenced during a study of neoadjuvant anti-PD-1 for oral cavity cancer. In the study overall: Before surgery, most patients got three to four biweekly 3 mg/kg nivolumab doses.

The assay was immunoSEQ multiplex PCR, and TCRdb's table has in-frame clones only and misses some. The sample gives more than 15,000 clones, approximately 79% of which show up once; about 2.6% is in the top ten. This CDR3 is built from 15 residues. Looked up from germline, CDR1 is MNHNS and CDR2 is SASEGT. J was trimmed by 2 bases and V by 4 bases; bases with no gene match: 5. The TCR sequence derives from a person between 40 and 85 years old with oral cavity squamous cell carcinoma. Here the sequenced sample was PBMCs, taken before nivolumab (anti-PD-1) treatment. V gene TRBV6-1 combines with J gene TRBJ2-5; 9 nucleotides match TRBD2. The CDR3 reads CASSVISGGQETQYF. DNA of the CDR3: TGTGCCAGCAGTGTCATTAGCGGGGGACAAGAGACCCAGTACTTC.